The clone carrying this T cell receptor (beta chain) was recorded a few times. Antigen unknown. At one end the junction does not follow the germline gene, possibly because of a read error. Profiled with immunoSEQ multiplex PCR; TCRdb holds only in-frame clones, not every one. The sample lists roughly 150,000 clones, 80% to 90% occurring once. This entry is derived from a study of T cell responses to AZD1222 COVID-19 vaccine. Study findings and constraints: Nearly half of spike-specific TCRs reportedly target unmutated variant regions.

The CDR3 runs 13 residues. CDR1 and CDR2 from the germline V gene are LGHNA and YNFKEQ. This sequence joins TRBV4-2 and TRBJ1-5; D not certain. The source of this sequence is an adult in good health. The source material was peripheral blood, sampled on day 0 of AZD1222 vaccination. The CDR3 region has the DNA TGTGCCAGCAGCCAAGAAATGGCTTGGCCCAAGCATTTT. This codes for CASSQEMAWPKHF.